The clone carrying this TCR beta chain was found a few times. The data originate from a study of T cells in Graves' hyperthyroidism and ophthalmopathy. TCR beta CDR3 regions were amplified from RNA. First-round RT-PCR of the TCR CDR3 relied on the HTBI primer set. TCRdb itself ran the multiplex PCR reads through MiXCR, one entry per CDR3 protein. Among approximately 400,000 distinct CDR3 sequences, approximately 15% were seen once, and the ten largest hold roughly an eighth. Patients were aged 18 to 65, had disease duration under 2 months, and had newly diagnosed hyperthyroidism. Used for diagnoses were clinical symptoms, serum thyroxine and TRAb, thyroid ultrasound and orbital computed tomography. The origin of this receptor is a woman aged 18-30 years with Graves' hyperthyroidism. Specimen: blood.

CDR3 residues: CASSYDYRTGVNEKLFF. As DNA, the CDR3 is TGTGCCAGCAGTTACGATTATAGGACAGGGGTGAATGAAAAACTGTTTTTT. The V call is TRBV6-2 or TRBV6-3, the J call TRBJ1-4; 9 bases match TRBD1. Losses at the gene ends were 2 bases for V and 5 bases for J; bases not matched to a gene: 9. The CDR3 is 17 residues long. Germline values: CDR1 MNHEY, CDR2 SVGEGT.